The 27 T cell receptor beta chains below were found in one sample sequenced in a study of cytomegalovirus exposure and HLA in healthy donors. 60 Vbeta and 13 Jbeta primers were used in PCR. Repertoires were generated with immunoSEQ multiplex PCR, while TCRdb's copy carries only in-frame clones and drops some. The repertoire has about 150,000 clones, roughly 82% of them found once; the top ten carry 3% to 3.5%. Sequenced input: PBMCs. The receptors come from a male donor in good health and CMV-seronegative.

The gene calls are TRBV7-8 and TRBJ2-7; D possibly corresponds to TRBD1 (6 bases). Germline V lookup: CDR1 SGHVS, CDR2 FQNEAQ. The CDR3 is 14 amino acids. Trimming took off 0 bases at V and 2 bases at J, with 8 bases between the two ends. This CDR3 reads CASSLAQGTYEQYF. CDR3 DNA sequence: TGTGCCAGCAGCTTAGCACAGGGAACCTACGAGCAGTACTTC. Combining the CDR3 with reference TRBV7-8 and TRBJ2-7 gives the whole variable domain GAGVSQSPRYKVAKRGQDVALRCDPISGHVSLFWYQQALGQGPEFLTYFQNEAQLDKSGLPSDRFFAERPEGSVSTLKIQRTQQEDSAVYLCASSLAQGTYEQYFGPGTRLTVT.

CDR3 bases: TGTGCCAGCAGTTTAATACAGAGCTCCTACGAGCAGTACTTC. Its protein product is CASSLIQSSYEQYF. This chain uses TRBV28 with TRBJ2-5; D unresolved. The DNA matches TRBJ2-7 better at its end, which makes the J call doubtful. Germline CDR1 and CDR2: MDHEN and SYDVKM. The CDR3 contains 14 residues.

V and J are TRBV25-1 and TRBJ2-4, with D perhaps TRBD1 (8 bases). Germline-derived CDR1 and CDR2 are MGHDK and SYGVNS. The CDR3 is made up of 16 amino acids. The germline V and J ends were trimmed by 5 bases and 5 bases, with 19 bases remaining between them. CDR3: CASSSNRGGLENIQYF. The CDR3 DNA sequence: TGTGCCAGCAGTTCCAACAGGGGGGGCCTAGAAAACATTCAGTACTTC.

The chain joins TRBV27 to TRBJ1-5, with 10 bases identical to TRBD1. Losses at the gene ends were 1 base for V and 7 bases for J; bases not matched to a gene: 4. There are 15 residues in the CDR3. Germline assignment: CDR1 MNHEY and CDR2 SMNVEV (reference sequence). The CDR3: CASSLWGTGVQPQHF. The CDR3 coding sequence is TGTGCCAGCAGTTTATGGGGGACAGGGGTCCAGCCCCAGCATTTT.

The V call is TRBV27, the J call TRBJ2-7; D is unresolved. Between the trimmed V and J ends, which lost 3 bases and 3 bases, there was a span of 6 bases. The germline gives CDR1 MNHEY, CDR2 SMNVEV (reference sequence). The CDR3 consists of 12 residues. CDR3 loop: CASSLNSYEQYF. The CDR3 bases are TGTGCCAGCAGTTTGAACAGCTACGAGCAGTACTTC.

CDR3 sequence: CASSLVAGKNIQYF. The CDR3 DNA sequence: TGTGCCAGCAGCTTGGTAGCGGGCAAAAACATTCAGTACTTC. The rearrangement joins TRBV5-8 to TRBJ2-4; 7 nucleotides align to TRBD2. From germline, CDR1 is SGHTS and CDR2 YDEGEE. This CDR3 is built from 14 residues. Trimming at V came to 0 bases and at J to 3 bases, leaving 0 bases not matched to a gene. Looking up the rest from reference TRBV5-8 and TRBJ2-4 gives the full variable domain: EAGVTQSPTHLIKTRGQQATLRCSPISGHTSVYWYQQALGLGLQFLLWYDEGEERNRGNFPPRFSGRQFPNYSSELNVNALELEDSALYLCASSLVAGKNIQYFGAGTRLSVL.

This chain connects TRBV4-1 to TRBJ2-5, with a tentative D call TRBD1 (5 bases). The CDR3 length is 16 residues. Germline V lookup: CDR1 MGHRA, CDR2 YSYEKL. V was clipped by 1 base and J by 3 bases, with 15 bases between them. DNA of the CDR3: TGCGCCAGCAGCCAAGCTGCCGGACATCGAAAAGAGACCCAGTACTTC. Residues: CASSQAAGHRKETQYF.

This clone appeared a few times. V and J are TRBV29-1 and TRBJ2-7, with a weak D call TRBD2 (6 bases). The germline CDR1 and CDR2 sequences are SQVTM and ANQGSEA. The CDR3 has 16 residues. V lost 5 bases and J 0 bases, leaving 20 bases between the germline ends. The CDR3 sequence is CSVTVPGLISSYEQYF. The CDR3 bases are TGCAGCGTTACAGTCCCGGGACTTATTAGCTCCTACGAGCAGTACTTC.

CDR3 coding DNA: TGTGCCAGCAGTTACGGGCTAGCGGGAGACGAGCAGTACTTC. Its protein is CASSYGLAGDEQYF. This rearrangement joins TRBV6-5 to TRBJ2-7; 10 nucleotides match TRBD2. CDR1 is MNHEY, CDR2 SVGAGI, per germline. This CDR3 has 14 residues. V was clipped by 2 bases and J by 5 bases; unmatched bases: 3.

The V gene is TRBV4-1, the J gene TRBJ1-2; perhaps TRBD1 as D (6 bases). CDR3 size: 15 residues. Germline CDR1 is MGHRA and CDR2 is YSYEKL. The germline V and J ends were trimmed by 1 base and 4 bases, with 13 bases remaining between them. CDR3 residues: CASSQGWGQGYGYTF. DNA for the CDR3: TGCGCCAGCAGCCAAGGCTGGGGGCAAGGCTATGGCTACACCTTC.

The chain couples TRBV7-9 to TRBJ2-1; 8 bases align to TRBD1. Germline V CDR1 and CDR2: SEHNR, FQNEAQ (reference sequence). The CDR3 totals 15 residues. Trimming at V came to 4 bases and at J to 1 base, leaving 3 bases not matched to a gene. This chain's CDR3 is CASSWDRLSYNEQFF. The CDR3 DNA sequence: TGTGCCAGCAGCTGGGACAGGCTATCCTACAATGAGCAGTTCTTC.

This chain joins TRBV6-1 and TRBJ1-6, with TRBD1 matching over 9 bases. Germline V gene sequence: CDR1 MNHNS, CDR2 SASEGT. The V gene end was trimmed by 6 bases and the J gene end by 10 bases; junction bases not matched to a gene: 7. The CDR3 spans 14 residues. For the CDR3, the DNA is TGTGCCAGCAGAGGGGGACAGGGCCGATCACCCCTCCACTTT. Amino acid sequence: CASRGGQGRSPLHF.

The rearrangement joins TRBV6-1 to TRBJ1-2; unclear D gene. V lost 3 bases, J lost 3 bases, and 8 bases lay in between. The germline V gene encodes CDR1 MNHNS and CDR2 SASEGT. The CDR3 sequence is 13 residues long. The CDR3 DNA follows: TGTGCCAGCAGTGAGTTGGAGTACTATGGCTACACCTTC. Translating it yields CASSELEYYGYTF.

J is TRBJ1-4 and V is TRBV6-6, with D maybe TRBD1 (6 bases). Deletions cut 2 bases from V and 7 bases from J, with 11 bases between. Germline CDR1 reads MNHNY; CDR2 reads SVGAGI (reference sequence). CDR3 length: 14 amino acids. In DNA form, the CDR3 reads TGTGCCAGCAGTTACGCAGGGGCTCCTGAAAAACTGTTTTTT. Translated, it gives CASSYAGAPEKLFF.

DNA for the CDR3: TGTGCCAGCAGATCCAAAGACAGACTCTACACTGAAGCTTTCTTT. Amino acids: CASRSKDRLYTEAFF. V gene TRBV28 combines with J gene TRBJ1-1; D perhaps matches TRBD1 (5 bases). In germline, CDR1 is MDHEN, CDR2 SYDVKM. There are 15 residues in the CDR3. V was shortened by 6 bases and J by 3 bases, with 17 bases between the two germline ends.

This clone has just a few counts. The chain combines TRBV6-5 with TRBJ1-1, with a possible D match to TRBD1 (6 bases). V was cut by 5 bases and J by 4 bases, with 11 bases left in between. The CDR3 is made up of 13 amino acids. Germline V CDR1 and CDR2: MNHEY, SVGAGI. The DNA for the CDR3 is TGTGCCAGCAGTGGAACAGGGAGCACTGAAGCTTTCTTT. Protein sequence: CASSGTGSTEAFF.

This rearrangement joins TRBV19 to TRBJ2-3; 9 bases are shared with TRBD2. The CDR3 runs 16 residues. After removal of 6 bases from V and 2 bases from J, the junction contained 9 bases not matched to a gene. Germline lookup yields CDR1 LNHDA and CDR2 SQIVND (reference sequence). The CDR3 region has the DNA TGTGCCAGTAGCACGGGACTAGCTTACAACACAGATACGCAGTATTTT. Its protein product is CASSTGLAYNTDTQYF.

J is TRBJ2-7 and V is TRBV30, with D possibly matching TRBD1 (5 bases). V was pared by 3 bases and J by 3 bases, with 15 bases between. This CDR3 region has 14 residues. Germline values: CDR1 GTSNPN, CDR2 SVGIG (reference sequence). CDR3 protein: CAWRSQGRSYEQYF. CDR3 DNA sequence: TGTGCCTGGAGGTCCCAGGGTAGGAGCTACGAGCAGTACTTC.

The V gene is TRBV6-1, the J gene TRBJ1-1; possibly TRBD1 for D (6 bases). The CDR3 contains 12 residues. V was shortened by 6 bases and J by 4 bases, with 9 bases between the two germline ends. Germline loops: CDR1 MNHNS, CDR2 SASEGT. The CDR3 loop reads CASRKQGTEAFF. The CDR3 nucleotides are TGTGCCAGCAGGAAACAGGGCACTGAAGCTTTCTTT.

The CDR3 spells CASSQDPGGYQYF. The CDR3 bases are TGTGCCAGCAGCCAAGACCCCGGGGGATACCAGTACTTC. J is TRBJ2-5 and V is TRBV4-2; TRBD2 is a possible D gene (6 bases). The V gene lost 0 bases and the J gene lost 10 bases, with 12 bases spanning the gap. Per germline, CDR1 LGHNA and CDR2 YNFKEQ. The CDR3 has 13 amino acids.

The genes are TRBV18 and TRBJ2-1; TRBD2 matches at 14 bases. After removal of 3 bases from V and 0 bases from J, the junction contained 4 bases not matched to a gene. Looked up from germline, CDR1 is KGHSH and CDR2 is LQKENI. The CDR3 covers 18 residues. Here the CDR3 DNA reads TGTGCCAGCTCACCTCGGACTAGCGGGGGGAGCTCCTACAATGAGCAGTTCTTC. It codes for CASSPRTSGGSSYNEQFF.

This clone showed up just once. The chain uses TRBV28 and TRBJ2-1; D gene uncertain. Germline lookup yields CDR1 MDHEN and CDR2 SYDVKM. V was pared by 4 bases and J by 4 bases, with 17 bases between. The CDR3 has 16 residues. In DNA form, the CDR3 reads TGTGCCAGCAGTTCACAGACCCGTCCACCATACAATGAGCAGTTCTTC. This codes for CASSSQTRPPYNEQFF.

The chain recombines TRBV18 with TRBJ2-6; no firm D call. Between the trimmed V and J ends, which lost 6 bases and 4 bases, there was a span of 7 bases. Germline CDR1 is KGHSH and CDR2 is LQKENI. This CDR3 comprises 13 residues. Written as DNA, the CDR3 is TGTGCCAGCTCCCCCGGGGGGGCCAACGTCCTGACTTTC. Translated, it gives CASSPGGANVLTF. Full variable domain (outside the CDR3, taken from reference TRBV18 and TRBJ2-6): NAGVMQNPRHLVRRRGQEARLRCSPMKGHSHVYWYRQLPEEGLKFMVYLQKENIIDESGMPKERFSAEFPKEGPSILRIQQVVRGDSAAYFCASSPGGANVLTFGAGSRLTVL.

The chain couples TRBV5-1 to TRBJ1-3; D gene unclear. V was clipped by 0 bases and J by 0 bases, with 10 bases between them. The germline CDR1 and CDR2 sequences are SGHRS and YFSETQ. The CDR3 loop spans 16 amino acids. The DNA for the CDR3 is TGCGCCAGCAGCTTGGTTGCGGGAAACTCTGGAAACACCATATATTTT. This translates into CASSLVAGNSGNTIYF.

The chain has TRBV6-1 and TRBJ1-1, with a weak D call TRBD1 (6 bases). V dropped 3 bases and J dropped 3 bases, with 11 bases sitting between them. Germline V gives CDR1 MNHNS, CDR2 SASEGT. This CDR3 is built from 14 residues. The CDR3 nucleotides are TGTGCCAGCAGTGAGGGGGCTCGGGACACTGAAGCTTTCTTT. Translated: CASSEGARDTEAFF.

The gene calls are TRBV18 and TRBJ1-4; D call uncertain. The V end was cut by 4 bases, the J end by 4 bases, with 7 bases between. Germline CDR1 KGHSH, CDR2 LQKENI. The CDR3 has 13 residues. The CDR3 bases are TGTGCCAGCTCACAGAACAGTAATGAAAAACTGTTTTTT. Protein product: CASSQNSNEKLFF.

The J gene is TRBJ1-5, the V gene TRBV19; D may be TRBD1 (6 bases). V gave up 3 bases and J gave up 5 bases, with 11 bases separating them. The CDR3 has 14 amino acids. The V gene's germline CDR1 is LNHDA and CDR2 SQIVND (reference sequence). CDR3 coding DNA: TGTGCCAGTAGTATGCAGGGGTCCCATCAGCCCCAGCATTTT. Amino acid sequence: CASSMQGSHQPQHF.